Listed here are 26 T cell receptor beta chains from one sample, sequenced in a study of blood T cell repertoires in COVID-19. Assay used: immunoSEQ multiplex PCR; TCRdb lists only in-frame clones, some missing. This table holds some 200,000 clones, roughly nine tenths found once. The sample taken for sequencing was peripheral blood. Receptors were obtained from a woman in her seventies with acute or convalescent COVID-19.

The chain combines TRBV7-9 with TRBJ2-4; D is undetermined. This CDR3 has 15 residues. Trimming left V 1 base short and J 1 base short, with 8 bases between. In germline, CDR1 is SEHNR, CDR2 FQNEAQ (reference sequence). The CDR3 DNA reads as TGTGCCAGCAGCTTAGACGGCAGGGCCAAAAACATTCAGTACTTC. Its protein product is CASSLDGRAKNIQYF.

The chain is built from TRBV28 and TRBJ2-7, with a weak D call TRBD2 (5 bases). V was pared by 10 bases and J by 4 bases, with 11 bases between. CDR3 length: 11 amino acids. CDR1 MDHEN and CDR2 SYDVKM come from the germline V gene. The DNA of the CDR3 is TGTGCCACCGGGAATCTATACGAGCAGTACTTC. Its translation: CATGNLYEQYF.

The chain carries TRBV6-6 and TRBJ2-7, with 7 bases lining up with TRBD1. Germline CDR1 is MNHNY and CDR2 is SVGAGI (reference sequence). V trimming: 5 bases; J trimming: 3 bases; junction bases outside the gene matches: 7. This CDR3 comprises 14 residues. The CDR3 reads CASSLQGVGYEQYF. The CDR3 nucleotides are TGTGCCAGCAGTCTTCAGGGGGTCGGCTACGAGCAGTACTTC.

V usage is TRBV9 and J usage is TRBJ2-4; perhaps TRBD1 as D (5 bases). The germline gives CDR1 SGDLS, CDR2 YYNGEE. The germline V and J ends were trimmed by 0 bases and 3 bases, with 10 bases remaining between them. The CDR3 has 15 residues. The CDR3 DNA is TGTGCCAGCAGCGTAGGGGGCGGCAGCAAAAACATTCAGTACTTC. Amino acids: CASSVGGGSKNIQYF.

This clone appeared once. The V gene is TRBV10-3, the J gene TRBJ2-7; 10 bases align to TRBD1. Germline CDR1 reads ENHRY; CDR2 reads SYGVKD. CDR3 length equals 19 residues. Germline trimming cut 4 bases from V and 2 bases from J; bases unmatched to any gene: 17. The CDR3 region has the DNA TGTGCCATCAGTGCTCGAACCGGACAGGGGGAAAACAACCCCTACGAGCAGTACTTC. Residues: CAISARTGQGENNPYEQYF.

V and J are TRBV20-1 and TRBJ1-1, with unresolved D. This CDR3 has 13 residues. Per the germline V gene, CDR1 is DFQATT and CDR2 is SNEGSKA (reference sequence). Between the trimmed V and J ends, which lost 3 bases and 0 bases, there was a span of 8 bases. The CDR3 sequence: CSASPSMNTEAFF. The CDR3 DNA reads as TGCAGTGCTAGTCCCAGTATGAACACTGAAGCTTTCTTT.

The rearrangement joins TRBV5-1 to TRBJ2-1; 8 bases fit TRBD2. Germline V gene sequence: CDR1 SGHRS, CDR2 YFSETQ. Losses at the gene ends were 1 base for V and 8 bases for J; bases not matched to a gene: 8. The CDR3 runs to 15 residues. The CDR3 is CASSLTGGPGDEQFF. In DNA, the CDR3 is TGCGCCAGCAGCTTGACGGGAGGGCCTGGTGATGAGCAGTTCTTC.

The rearrangement joins TRBV6-5 to TRBJ1-2; D unresolved. Trimming shortened V by 0 bases and J by 5 bases, and 10 bases separated the two germline ends. The CDR3 covers 14 residues. Per the germline V gene, CDR1 is MNHEY and CDR2 is SVGAGI. The CDR3 loop is CASSYSSLEYGYTF. Written as DNA, the CDR3 is TGTGCCAGCAGTTACTCATCGCTAGAGTATGGCTACACCTTC.

CDR3 DNA sequence: TGTGCCAGCAGGCTAGACAGGGTGTCGGACGAGCAGTACTTC. Its protein product is CASRLDRVSDEQYF. The chain has TRBV2 and TRBJ2-7; 7 nucleotides agree with TRBD1. The CDR3 spans 14 residues. V lost 6 bases to trimming and J lost 5 bases; unmatched junction nucleotides: 10. Looked up from germline, CDR1 is SNHLY and CDR2 is FYNNEI. Together with reference TRBV2 and TRBJ2-7, the CDR3 gives the full variable domain: EPEVTQTPSHQVTQMGQEVILRCVPISNHLYFYWYRQILGQKVEFLVSFYNNEISEKSEIFDDQFSVERPDGSNFTLKIRSTKLEDSAMYFCASRLDRVSDEQYFGPGTRLTVT.

This chain joins TRBV3-1 (or the pseudogene TRBV3-2) and TRBJ1-1; D remains ambiguous. The CDR3 covers 15 residues. The V and J ends lost 0 bases and 1 base respectively, with 9 bases between them. Germline CDR1 and CDR2: LGHDT and YNNKEL (reference sequence). Written as DNA, the CDR3 is TGTGCCAGCAGCCAAGATCTCGAGGGGAACACTGAAGCTTTCTTT. This translates into CASSQDLEGNTEAFF.

This chain links TRBV4-2 with TRBJ2-3, with TRBD1 matching over 10 bases. Germline CDR1 reads LGHNA; CDR2 reads YNFKEQ. The junction had 4 bases not matched to a gene; V was cut back by 2 bases and J by 5 bases. The length of the CDR3 is 15 residues. Written as DNA, the CDR3 is TGTGCCAGCAGCCAAACGACAGGGGGCGTAGATACGCAGTATTTT. Its translation is CASSQTTGGVDTQYF.

The chain is built from TRBV28 and TRBJ1-2; 9 nucleotides line up with TRBD1. In germline, CDR1 is MDHEN, CDR2 SYDVKM. This CDR3 is 16 amino acids long. V gave up 7 bases and J gave up 7 bases; unmatched junction bases: 16. CDR3 sequence: CASNHPQGTGSIGYTF. The CDR3 bases are TGTGCCAGCAACCACCCTCAAGGGACAGGGTCCATTGGCTACACCTTC.

The chain joins TRBV19 to TRBJ2-7, with 10 bases that match TRBD1. The V segment lost 5 bases and the J segment 4 bases; nucleotides outside the gene matches: 11. The CDR3 has 16 residues. Germline CDR1 is LNHDA and CDR2 is SQIVND (reference sequence). Written as DNA, the CDR3 is TGTGCCAGTAGTCTGACAGGGGGCGCGCGTTGGTACGAGCAGTACTTC. It encodes CASSLTGGARWYEQYF.

The chain couples TRBV7-8 to TRBJ1-2; D is uncertain. V lost 5 bases to trimming and J lost 8 bases, with 12 bases between them. CDR1 is SGHVS, CDR2 FQNEAQ, per germline. The CDR3 spans 12 residues. CDR3 in DNA: TGTGCCAGCAGCCCCCTTTCTCAGGGCTACACCTTC. Translated, it gives CASSPLSQGYTF.

The rearrangement uses TRBV6-2 or TRBV6-3 and TRBJ1-5; possible D gene TRBD1, 5 bases. The CDR3 is 14 amino acids. The germline V gene has CDR1 MNHEY and CDR2 SVGEGT. Trimming shortened V by 2 bases and J by 3 bases, and 8 bases separated the two germline ends. CDR3 sequence (DNA): TGTGCCAGCAGTTACGACAGAACCAATCAGCCCCAGCATTTT. Translating it yields CASSYDRTNQPQHF.

V and J are TRBV18 and TRBJ2-2; no clear D. The CDR3 totals 16 residues. Deletions cut 2 bases from V and 6 bases from J, with 16 bases between. In germline, CDR1 is KGHSH, CDR2 LQKENI. In nucleotides, the CDR3 is TGTGCCAGCTCACCAGGCCTAGGTCGGGTAGCCGGGGAGCTGTTTTTT. Translating gives CASSPGLGRVAGELFF.

The V gene is TRBV18, the J gene TRBJ1-1; D gene uncertain. V was cut by 4 bases and J by 8 bases, with 11 bases left in between. The germline V gene encodes CDR1 KGHSH and CDR2 LQKENI. The CDR3 extends over 12 amino acids. The CDR3 sequence: CASSQNKREAFF. CDR3 DNA: TGTGCCAGCTCACAGAATAAGAGGGAAGCTTTCTTT.

The rearrangement joins TRBV6-6 to TRBJ1-1; 8 bases map to TRBD1. V lost 8 bases to trimming and J lost 0 bases; unmatched junction nucleotides: 2. The CDR3 has 13 residues. Germline V lookup: CDR1 MNHNY, CDR2 SVGAGI (reference sequence). The CDR3 DNA is TGTGCCAGCGGGACAGGAGTGAACACTGAAGCTTTCTTT. This translates into CASGTGVNTEAFF.

CDR3 loop: CASSLSGDLYYEQYF. In DNA, the CDR3 is TGTGCCAGCAGCTTATCAGGGGATCTCTACTACGAGCAGTACTTC. This chain links TRBV11-3 with TRBJ2-7; D may be TRBD1 (6 bases). The CDR3 covers 15 residues. Trimming took 2 bases from V and 3 from J, leaving 14 bases between them. Germline values: CDR1 SGHNT, CDR2 YENEEA.

The chain is built from TRBV28 and TRBJ1-2; D perhaps matches TRBD1 (6 bases). The CDR3 runs 15 residues. Trimming stripped 7 bases from V and 8 bases from J, with 23 bases between. Per the germline V gene, CDR1 is MDHEN and CDR2 is SYDVKM. CDR3 bases: TGTGCCAGCACCCAGGGCGGGGGGCCCACGGGAGGCTACACCTTC. Amino acids: CASTQGGGPTGGYTF.

J is TRBJ1-2 and V is TRBV6-5; D unclear. Germline CDR1 reads MNHEY; CDR2 reads SVGAGI. This CDR3 spans 13 amino acids. V lost 7 bases to trimming and J lost 4 bases, with 13 bases between them. The CDR3 protein is CASNPGSRYGYTF. The CDR3 DNA sequence: TGTGCCAGCAATCCCGGGTCCCGCTATGGCTACACCTTC.

The V gene is TRBV19, the J gene TRBJ2-7; possibly TRBD1 for D (6 bases). Germline CDR1 is LNHDA and CDR2 is SQIVND (reference sequence). V gave up 5 bases and J gave up 2 bases, with 13 bases separating them. The length of the CDR3 is 14 residues. CDR3 sequence: CASSPTGTTYEQYF. The CDR3, as DNA: TGTGCCAGTAGTCCCACCGGGACAACCTACGAGCAGTACTTC.

The gene calls are TRBV3-1 (or the pseudogene TRBV3-2) and TRBJ2-7; D gene unclear. From germline, CDR1 is LGHDT and CDR2 YNNKEL (reference sequence). V lost 2 bases and J lost 0, with 2 bases in between. CDR3 size: 12 residues. The CDR3 nucleotides are TGTGCCAGCAGCCAACGCTCCTACGAGCAGTACTTC. Its translation: CASSQRSYEQYF.

The V and J genes are TRBV28 and TRBJ2-7; possibly TRBD2 for D (5 bases). This CDR3 contains 15 residues. Germline CDR1 MDHEN, CDR2 SYDVKM. V shed 3 bases and J shed 3 bases, with 15 bases lying between them. The CDR3 is CASSLRTLRNYEQYF. The CDR3 DNA sequence: TGTGCCAGCAGTTTGCGGACTCTAAGGAACTACGAGCAGTACTTC.

The chain combines TRBV21-1 with TRBJ1-1. TRBV21-1 is a listed pseudogene. The CDR3 loop spans 14 amino acids. For the CDR3, the DNA is TGTGGACTCATACAGGAGGGGAAGAGCACTGAAGCTTTCTTT. It codes for CGLIQEGKSTEAFF.

This clone was seen only once. CDR3 nucleotide sequence: TGCAGCGTTGGGATCCTGGGACTCCGACAAGAGACCCAGTACTTC. It encodes CSVGILGLRQETQYF. The J gene is TRBJ2-5, the V gene TRBV29-1, with D possibly matching TRBD2 (6 bases). The CDR3 is 15 residues long. Germline CDR1 reads SQVTM; CDR2 reads ANQGSEA. V lost 4 bases and J 2 bases, leaving 17 bases between the germline ends.